The sequence of this TCR beta chain was determined in a study of T cells in Graves' hyperthyroidism and ophthalmopathy. Trimming took 5 bases from V and 2 from J; bases not matched to a gene: 6. The CDR3 sequence is 16 residues long. Germline-derived CDR1 and CDR2 are MDHEN and SYDVKM. RNA transcripts yielded amplified TCR beta CDR3 regions. HTBI primers were employed in a first-round RT-PCR of the TCR CDR3. Via MiXCR, TCRdb re-called the multiplex PCR reads, giving one row per CDR3 protein. The table records 600,000 or so distinct CDR3 sequences, 12% to 15% of them present only once. In this sample, this clonotype turned up many times.

The chain carries TRBV28 and TRBJ2-3; 11 positions match TRBD1. The sequencing sample was made of blood. The receptor comes from a woman younger than 35 with Graves' ophthalmopathy. The CDR3 sequence: CASSMGTGGFTDTQYF. The CDR3 DNA is TGTGCCAGCAGTATGGGGACAGGGGGTTTCACAGATACGCAGTATTTT.